This T cell receptor beta chain emerged from a study of T-cell reconstitution after alpha-beta-depleted transplantation in children. Whole-study results and caveats: Approximately two months post-transplant, alpha-beta T cells reportedly originated from several hundred expanded graft clones. Diversity of TCRbeta at day 60 was high in some patients, arising from surviving recipient T cells and thymic progenitors.

Germline V lookup: CDR1 MDHEN, CDR2 SYDVKM. J gave up 0 bases and V 2 bases, and 2 bases lay outside the gene matches. The CDR3 is made up of 16 amino acids. This clonotype was detected many times. The antigen is not known. This sample's TCRbeta library carried unique molecular identifier barcodes. TCRdb reprocessed the PCR reads via MiXCR and lists one record per CDR3 protein. The sample includes 330,000 or so distinct CDR3 sequences, around a tenth seen only once; the top ten take just under 7.5%. The origin of this receptor is a boy under three years old with acute myeloid leukemia, due to receive a stem cell transplant. V gene TRBV28 combines with J gene TRBJ2-3; 10 bases agree with TRBD2. The source material was PBMCs, sampled before TCRalphabeta/CD19-depleted stem cell transplant. CDR3 coding DNA: TGTGCCAGCAGTTTAGAAGCGGGGGGGAGCACAGATACGCAGTATTTT. Its protein product is CASSLEAGGSTDTQYF.